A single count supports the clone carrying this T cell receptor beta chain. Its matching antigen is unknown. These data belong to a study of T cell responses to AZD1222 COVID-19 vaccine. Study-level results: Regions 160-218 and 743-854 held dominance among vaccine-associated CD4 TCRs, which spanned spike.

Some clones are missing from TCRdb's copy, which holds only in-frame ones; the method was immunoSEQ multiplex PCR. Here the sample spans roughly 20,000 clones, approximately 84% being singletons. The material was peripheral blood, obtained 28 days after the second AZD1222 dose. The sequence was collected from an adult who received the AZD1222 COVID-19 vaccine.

The DNA of the CDR3 is TGTGCCAGCAGCCAAAGTGTGGCGGGAGGGCCGGTGAGCACCGGGGAGCTGTTTTTT. Protein: CASSQSVAGGPVSTGELFF. The rearrangement uses TRBV11-2 and TRBJ2-2; TRBD2 matches 9 bases. This CDR3 region has 19 residues. CDR1 is SGHAT and CDR2 is FQNNGV in the germline V gene. Unmatched junction bases numbered 17, after V lost 5 bases and J lost 4 bases.